The source of this TCR beta chain is a study of T-cell memory formation after mild COVID-19. TCRdb used MiXCR to reprocess the 5' RACE reads, holding one entry per CDR3 protein. The sample yields about 140,000 distinct CDR3 sequences, approximately 5.7% seen once. As to this clonotype: At one of its ends the junction is not consistent with the germline gene, which may arise from a read error.

CDR3 length: 13 residues. Germline loops: CDR1 LNHDA, CDR2 SQIVND (reference sequence). Material: PBMCs or a T cell subset sorted from them (not recorded which). The TCR originated in an adult woman who had mild COVID-19 (a few samples of this study predate the infection). Cell type and time point are not known. The chain uses TRBV19 and TRBJ1-2; 7 bases fit TRBD1. Here the CDR3 DNA reads TGTGCCAGTAGTATACCCCCGGTGGGGACAGCAATCTTC. This codes for CASSIPPVGTAIF.